Described below is a single TCR beta chain sequence and its context. Seattle's cohort entered during active infection and was followed longitudinally. As handled by the study authors: Reference gene primer amplification gave nucleated cell count estimates. Method: immunoSEQ multiplex PCR; TCRdb's copy keeps in-frame clones and lacks some. The V and J calls and clone size were taken over from that table, and D and trimming were inferred from the DNA. Among roughly 350,000 clones listed, more than 70% were seen once. This record belongs to a study of blood T cell repertoires in COVID-19. Across the whole study: PBMCs, B-cell-depleted T cells, or T cells were the source of the cDNA or gDNA that made up the material.

CDR1 is ENHRY, CDR2 SYGVKD, per germline. The V and J ends lost 3 bases and 6 bases, in that order; junction bases with no gene match: 10. CDR3 length: 17 residues. Sequencing was done on a sample of peripheral blood. The sequence was obtained from a woman in her 30s with COVID-19, enrolled during active disease. The chain is built from TRBV10-3 and TRBJ2-3; 12 bases align to TRBD2. CDR3 in amino acids: CAISDPKRLAGADTQYF. The CDR3 nucleotides read TGTGCCATCAGTGACCCTAAGCGACTAGCGGGAGCCGATACGCAGTATTTT.